This T cell receptor (beta chain) was identified in a study of T-cell reconstitution after alpha-beta-depleted transplantation in children. Unique molecular identifiers were built into the TCRbeta library. MiXCR, applied by TCRdb to the PCR reads, yields one record per CDR3 protein. The sample shows roughly 490,000 distinct CDR3 sequences, approximately 10% of them seen only once. V lost 1 base to trimming and J lost 0 bases, with 19 bases between them. The germline gives CDR1 SGHAT, CDR2 FQNNGV. The CDR3 is 19 residues long. General observations from the study: Expanded graft clones, several hundred of them, were reportedly the source of alpha-beta T cells about two months after transplant. Day-60 TCRbeta diversity that was high in some patients was derived from surviving recipient T cells and thymic progenitors. A year post-transplant, T-cell counts and diversity derived mostly from newly produced T cells.

The table lists this clonotype with a few counts. Antigen unknown. The chain uses TRBV11-2 and TRBJ2-1, with D perhaps matching TRBD2 (6 bases). The material sequenced was PBMCs, mostly from graft donor cells, taken 180 days after TCRalphabeta/CD19-depleted stem cell transplant. The TCR originated in a female patient between 2 and 10 years old who had a stem cell transplant for aplastic anemia, so the T cells may come from the graft donor. CDR3 sequence: CASSLVGTGTPSSYNEQFF. The CDR3 DNA sequence: TGTGCCAGCAGCTTAGTTGGGACTGGAACCCCAAGCTCCTACAATGAGCAGTTCTTC.